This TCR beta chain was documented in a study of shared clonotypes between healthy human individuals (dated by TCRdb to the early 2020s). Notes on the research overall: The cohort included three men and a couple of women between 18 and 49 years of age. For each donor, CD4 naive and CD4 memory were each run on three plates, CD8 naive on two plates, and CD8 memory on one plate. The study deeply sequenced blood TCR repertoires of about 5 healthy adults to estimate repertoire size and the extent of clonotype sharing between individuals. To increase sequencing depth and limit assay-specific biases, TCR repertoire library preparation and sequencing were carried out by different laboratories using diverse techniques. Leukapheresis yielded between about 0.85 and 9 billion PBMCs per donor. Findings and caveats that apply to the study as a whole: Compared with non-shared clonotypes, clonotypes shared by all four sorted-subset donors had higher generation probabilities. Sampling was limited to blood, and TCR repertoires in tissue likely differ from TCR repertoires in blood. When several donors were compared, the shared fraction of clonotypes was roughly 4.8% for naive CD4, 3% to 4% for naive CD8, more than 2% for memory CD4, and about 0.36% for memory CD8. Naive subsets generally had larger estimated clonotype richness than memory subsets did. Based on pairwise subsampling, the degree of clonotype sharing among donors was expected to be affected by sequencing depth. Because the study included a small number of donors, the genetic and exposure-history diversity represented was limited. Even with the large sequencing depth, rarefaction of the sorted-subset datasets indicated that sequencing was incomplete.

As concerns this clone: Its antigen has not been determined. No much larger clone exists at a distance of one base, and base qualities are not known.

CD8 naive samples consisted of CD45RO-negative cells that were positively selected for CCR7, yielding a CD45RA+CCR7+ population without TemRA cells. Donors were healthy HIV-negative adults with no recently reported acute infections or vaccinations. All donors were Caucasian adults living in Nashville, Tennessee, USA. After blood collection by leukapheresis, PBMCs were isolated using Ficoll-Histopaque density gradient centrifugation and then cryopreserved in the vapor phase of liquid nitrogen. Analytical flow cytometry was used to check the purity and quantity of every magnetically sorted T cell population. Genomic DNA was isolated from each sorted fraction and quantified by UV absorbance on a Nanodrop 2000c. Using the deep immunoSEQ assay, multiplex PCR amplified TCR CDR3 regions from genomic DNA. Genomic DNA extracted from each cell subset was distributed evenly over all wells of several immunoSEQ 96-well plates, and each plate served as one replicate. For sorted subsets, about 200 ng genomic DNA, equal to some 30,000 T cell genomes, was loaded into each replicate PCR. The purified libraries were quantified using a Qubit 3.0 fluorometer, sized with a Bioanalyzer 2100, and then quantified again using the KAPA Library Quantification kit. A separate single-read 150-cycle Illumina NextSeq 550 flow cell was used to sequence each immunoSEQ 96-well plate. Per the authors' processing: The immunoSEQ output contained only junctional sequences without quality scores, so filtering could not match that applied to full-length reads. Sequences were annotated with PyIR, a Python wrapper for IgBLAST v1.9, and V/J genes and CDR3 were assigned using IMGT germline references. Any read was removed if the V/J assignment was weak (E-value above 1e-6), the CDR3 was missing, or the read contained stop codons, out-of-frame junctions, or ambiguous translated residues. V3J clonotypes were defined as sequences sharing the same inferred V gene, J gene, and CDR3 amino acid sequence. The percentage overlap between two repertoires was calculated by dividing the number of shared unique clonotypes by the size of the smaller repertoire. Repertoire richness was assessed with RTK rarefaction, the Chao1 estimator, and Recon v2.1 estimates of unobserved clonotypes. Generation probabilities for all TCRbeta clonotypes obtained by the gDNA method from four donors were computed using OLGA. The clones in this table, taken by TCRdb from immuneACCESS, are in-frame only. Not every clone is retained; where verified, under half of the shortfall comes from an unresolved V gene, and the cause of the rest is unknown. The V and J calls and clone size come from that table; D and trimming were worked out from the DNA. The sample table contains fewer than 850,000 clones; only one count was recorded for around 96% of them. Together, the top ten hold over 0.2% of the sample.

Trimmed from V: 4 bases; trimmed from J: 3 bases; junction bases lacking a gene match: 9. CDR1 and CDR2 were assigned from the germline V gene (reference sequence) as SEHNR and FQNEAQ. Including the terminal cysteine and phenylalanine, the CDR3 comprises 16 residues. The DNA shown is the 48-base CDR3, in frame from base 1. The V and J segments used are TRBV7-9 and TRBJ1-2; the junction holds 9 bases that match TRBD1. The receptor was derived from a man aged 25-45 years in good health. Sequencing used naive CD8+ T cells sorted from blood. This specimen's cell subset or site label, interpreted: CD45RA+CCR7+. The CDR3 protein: CASSSSSRDRDYGYTF. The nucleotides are TGTGCCAGCAGCTCGTCGTCCCGGGACAGGGACTATGGCTACACCTTC.